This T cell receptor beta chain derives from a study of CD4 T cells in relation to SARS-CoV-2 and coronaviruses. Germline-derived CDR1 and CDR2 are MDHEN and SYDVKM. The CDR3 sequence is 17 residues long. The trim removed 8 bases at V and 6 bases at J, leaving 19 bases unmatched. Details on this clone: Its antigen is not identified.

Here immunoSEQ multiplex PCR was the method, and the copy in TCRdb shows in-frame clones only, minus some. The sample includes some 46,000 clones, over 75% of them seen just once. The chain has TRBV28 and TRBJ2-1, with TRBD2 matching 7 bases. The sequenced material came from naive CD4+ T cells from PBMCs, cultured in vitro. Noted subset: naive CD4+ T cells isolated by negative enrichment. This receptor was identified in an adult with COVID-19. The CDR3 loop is CASGKFGGAGESNEQFF. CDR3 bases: TGTGCCAGCGGAAAGTTTGGCGGCGCGGGAGAAAGCAATGAGCAGTTCTTC.